The clone carrying this TCR beta chain showed up just once. Its antigen is as yet unknown. The sample belongs to a study of regulatory T cells in long-lasting Graves disease. Study-wide results and limits: The persistent group shared 2,700 or so public clonotypes, more than the roughly 990 shared by new patients.

Arm-PCR of CDR3 regions and iRepertoire HTBI primers were the basis on which TCR beta libraries were built. TCRdb re-analysed the multiplex PCR reads in MiXCR, keeping a single row per CDR3 protein. The table has fewer than 400,000 distinct CDR3 sequences, under 25% seen once. CDR3 size: 13 residues. Trimming cost V 3 bases and J 4 bases, with 7 bases left between them. Time point indicated: persistent/refractory GD, antithyroid drugs over 5 years with positive TRAb. PBMC RNA was the source of the TCR library. The chain couples TRBV12-3 or TRBV12-4 to TRBJ1-5; D ambiguous. Sequencing was performed on peripheral blood mononuclear cells (PBMCs), taken when the disease was refractory, from a patient treated with antithyroid drugs. This receptor was obtained from a female donor with Graves disease. The DNA for the CDR3 is TGTGCCAGCAGTTTTGAGGAAAATCAGCCCCAGCATTTT. It encodes CASSFEENQPQHF.